The clone carrying this T cell receptor beta chain is labeled as medium-sized (0.01 to 0.1%). The same CDR3 arises from other DNA sequences in this sample as well. This specimen belongs to a study of OX40 agonist ivuxolimab in advanced cancers. The germline V gene encodes CDR1 KGHSH and CDR2 LQKENI. The CDR3 runs to 14 residues. The junction had 7 bases not matched to a gene; V was cut back by 6 bases and J by 2 bases. Assay: immunoSEQ multiplex PCR; the TCRdb copy retains only in-frame clones and omits some. This sample has about 77,000 clones, with around 86% found just once. The receptor's source is an adult with an advanced solid tumor such as melanoma, head and neck, liver or kidney cancer. V and J are TRBV18 and TRBJ2-7; 7 bases match TRBD1. This sample comprised CD4+ or CD8+ T cells sorted from blood, obtained in a trial of the OX40 agonist ivuxolimab. The CDR3 here is CASSPRQGTYEQYF. As DNA, the CDR3 is TGTGCCAGCTCGCCCAGACAGGGAACCTACGAGCAGTACTTC.